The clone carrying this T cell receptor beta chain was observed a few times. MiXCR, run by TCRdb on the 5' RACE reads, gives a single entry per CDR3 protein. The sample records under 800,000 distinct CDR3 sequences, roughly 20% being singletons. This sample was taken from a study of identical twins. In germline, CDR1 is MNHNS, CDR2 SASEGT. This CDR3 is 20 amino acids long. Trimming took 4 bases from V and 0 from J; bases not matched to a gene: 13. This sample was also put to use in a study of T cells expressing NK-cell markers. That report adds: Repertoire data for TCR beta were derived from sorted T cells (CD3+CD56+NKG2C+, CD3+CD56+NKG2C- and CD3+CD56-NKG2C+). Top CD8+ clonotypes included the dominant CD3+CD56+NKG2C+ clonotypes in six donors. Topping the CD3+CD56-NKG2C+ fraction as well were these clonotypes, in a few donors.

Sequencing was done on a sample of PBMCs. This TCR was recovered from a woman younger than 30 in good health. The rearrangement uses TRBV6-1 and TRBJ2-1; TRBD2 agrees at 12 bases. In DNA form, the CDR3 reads TGTGCCAGCAGTGCCCGGACTAGCGGGACAAAGATGAGCTCCTACAATGAGCAGTTCTTC. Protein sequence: CASSARTSGTKMSSYNEQFF.